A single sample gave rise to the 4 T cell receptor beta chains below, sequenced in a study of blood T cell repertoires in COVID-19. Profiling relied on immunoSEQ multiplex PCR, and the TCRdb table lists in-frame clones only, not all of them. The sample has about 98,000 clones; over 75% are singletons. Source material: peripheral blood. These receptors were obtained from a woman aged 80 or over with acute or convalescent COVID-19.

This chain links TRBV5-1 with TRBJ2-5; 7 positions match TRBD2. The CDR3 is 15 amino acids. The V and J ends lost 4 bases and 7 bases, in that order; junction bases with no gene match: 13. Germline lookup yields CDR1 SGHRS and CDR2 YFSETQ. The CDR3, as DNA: TGCGCCAGCAGCCAAACTGGGGGGGGAGTAGGGACCCAGTACTTC. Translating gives CASSQTGGGVGTQYF.

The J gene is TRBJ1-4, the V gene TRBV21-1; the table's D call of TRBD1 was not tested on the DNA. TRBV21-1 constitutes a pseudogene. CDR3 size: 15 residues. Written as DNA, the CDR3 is TGTGCCAGCAGCAAAGAGCCAGGGGGCTTTTCTAAACTGTTTTTT. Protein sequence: CASSKEPGGFSKLFF.

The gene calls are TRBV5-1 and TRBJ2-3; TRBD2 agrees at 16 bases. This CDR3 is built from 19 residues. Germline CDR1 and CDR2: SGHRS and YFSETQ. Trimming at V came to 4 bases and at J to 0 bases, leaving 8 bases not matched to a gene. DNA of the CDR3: TGCGCCAGCAGCAAGGGACTAGCGGGGGGGCCCACTAGCACAGATACGCAGTATTTT. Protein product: CASSKGLAGGPTSTDTQYF.

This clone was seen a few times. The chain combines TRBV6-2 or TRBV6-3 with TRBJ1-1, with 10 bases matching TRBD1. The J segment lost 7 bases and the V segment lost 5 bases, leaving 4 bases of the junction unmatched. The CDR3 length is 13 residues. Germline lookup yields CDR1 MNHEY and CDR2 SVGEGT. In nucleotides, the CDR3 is TGTGCCAGCAGTCACCGGGACAGGGGTGAAGCTTTCTTT. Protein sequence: CASSHRDRGEAFF.